Listed below are T cell receptor beta chains from one sample, sequenced in a study of CD8 T cells in ankylosing spondylitis. A single record per CDR3 protein comes from TCRdb applying MiXCR to the 5' RACE reads. The data hold 270,000 or so distinct CDR3 sequences, with 15% to 20% observed a single time. Sequencing was performed on blood, either unsorted or a sorted T cell fraction (not recorded which). The receptors shown here come from a male donor with ankylosing spondylitis or in good health (not recorded which). Each CDR3 is given with its conserved first and last residue. Part of the rows lack a size; the others show once, few, many or a class for expanded clones.

j_call | v_call | clone_size | cdr3_aa
TRBJ2-7 | TRBV3-1 | few | CASSQDGETQIYEQYF
TRBJ2-7 | TRBV6-1 | - | CASSDMGPTGEQYF
TRBJ1-5 | TRBV6-1 | - | CASSSSNSNQPQHF
TRBJ2-7 | TRBV20-1 | few | CSAPAGVYEQYF
TRBJ2-1 | TRBV4-1 | few | CASSQDRLTENEQFF
TRBJ2-2 | TRBV7-6 | few | CASSLREGYTGELFF
TRBJ2-1 | TRBV12-5 | - | CASGFQGNEQFF
TRBJ2-1 | TRBV5-1 | once | CASSLWLAGGPNEQFF
TRBJ2-3 | TRBV5-1 | few | CASSLAAPVTDTQYF
TRBJ1-1 | TRBV28 | few | CASSPHRTNTEAFF
TRBJ2-7 | TRBV10-3 | many | CAIRTIGIYEQYF
TRBJ1-1 | TRBV4-1 | - | CASSQAFRGLNTEAFF
TRBJ2-1 | TRBV29-1 | - | CSVEGDFDYEQFF
TRBJ2-7 | TRBV5-1 | - | CASTSAGSVYEQYF
TRBJ2-7 | TRBV20-1 | - | CSARDLGTSDYEQYF
TRBJ2-1 | TRBV4-1 | - | CASSQVAGTSFSYTEQFF
TRBJ2-7 | TRBV6-2/TRBV6-3 | many | CASSHLEGREWSYEQYF
TRBJ2-7 | TRBV5-1 | few | CASSRDSGLTNYEQYF
TRBJ2-5 | TRBV29-1 | - | CSVDETVSETQYF
TRBJ2-2 | TRBV4-1 | many | CASSQELAGGSGELFF
TRBJ2-3 | TRBV7-6 | few | CASSDSGVYETQYF
TRBJ2-1 | TRBV4-1 | many | CASRRGTSGSNEQFF
TRBJ2-5 | TRBV20-1 | few | CSAKGPRETQYF
TRBJ2-1 | TRBV7-9 | - | CASSIEREGRSNEQFF
TRBJ1-1 | TRBV7-9 | few | CASSPPNWAEAFF
TRBJ2-2 | TRBV12-3/TRBV12-4 | - | CASTGTPGNTGELFF
TRBJ2-1 | TRBV5-1 | few | CASSLVGLTNEQFF
TRBJ2-3 | TRBV6-7 | - | CASGTHTDTQYF
TRBJ2-7 | TRBV28 | - | CASSLGSGFRLGQYF
TRBJ1-2 | TRBV6-5 | few | CASSYSWGHRGYTF
TRBJ2-1 | TRBV4-1 | many | CASSGQRGEQFF
TRBJ2-4 | TRBV6-5 | few | CASSYLSVLAKNIQYF
TRBJ2-1 | TRBV4-1 | few | CASSPPSARGEQFF
TRBJ2-5 | TRBV4-2 | many | CASSQGGTSGIETQYF
TRBJ2-1 | TRBV18 | - | CASSPVTSGSFHEQFF
TRBJ2-3 | TRBV27 | many | CASSSRQGSNTDTQYF
TRBJ2-7 | TRBV11-2 | few | CASRYTGLEQYF
TRBJ1-3 | TRBV20-1 | - | CSASGRSSDGNTIYF
TRBJ1-5 | TRBV6-1 | - | CASSNGGPQHF
TRBJ2-7 | TRBV12-3/TRBV12-4 | many | CASSPTLGTGHNEQYF
TRBJ1-1 | TRBV10-1 | - | CASSESTQAAEAFF
TRBJ2-7 | TRBV4-1 | few | CASSQGTSPEQYF
TRBJ1-2 | TRBV3-1 | - | CASSHFRDRGYGYTF
TRBJ2-1 | TRBV29-1 | few | CSVEGSGTEGYEQFF
TRBJ2-7 | TRBV10-2 | - | CATKPGLGYEQYF